Listed below are T cell receptor beta chains from one sample, sequenced in a study of blood T cell repertoires in COVID-19. Measured with immunoSEQ multiplex PCR; TCRdb has only the in-frame clones, and not every one. This sample has about 120,000 clones; about four fifths occur once, and the top ten carry about 12%. Sequenced: peripheral blood. The receptor set was obtained from a human donor in a cohort sampled during active COVID-19. The CDR3 runs from the conserved cysteine through the conserved F or W. A D gene is named only where the DNA matches it firmly. Some rows have no size entry. The others give once, few or many, or a class for an expanded clone.

cdr3_length d_call j_call clone_size v_call cdr3_aa cdr3_nt
19 . TRBJ1-3 . TRBV7-8 CASSPRSTNFRRSGNTIYF TGTGCCAGCAGCCCCCGTTCGACCAATTTTCGGAGGTCTGGAAACACCATATATTTT
12 . TRBJ2-7 . TRBV13 CASSLGYYEQYF TGTGCCAGCAGCTTAGGTTACTACGAGCAGTACTTC
15 TRBD2 TRBJ2-3 . TRBV4-1 CASSQAERGPDTQYF TGCGCCAGCAGCCAAGCAGAGCGGGGGCCAGATACGCAGTATTTT
14 . TRBJ2-1 once TRBV5-8 CASRSPPGHNEQFF TGTGCCAGCAGGTCACCCCCAGGCCACAATGAGCAGTTCTTC
14 TRBD2 TRBJ2-5 . TRBV5-4 CASSVAGGIVDQYF TGTGCCAGCAGTGTAGCGGGGGGGATCGTGGACCAGTACTTC
17 TRBD2 TRBJ2-5 . TRBV5-1 CASSSGLAGAPRETQYF TGCGCCAGCAGCTCGGGACTAGCGGGGGCCCCGAGGGAGACCCAGTACTTC
16 TRBD1 TRBJ2-5 . TRBV19 CASSIIGTGVGETQYF TGTGCCAGTAGTATTATCGGGACAGGGGTAGGAGAGACCCAGTACTTC
14 TRBD1 TRBJ2-7 . TRBV10-2 CASSLGTGGSGQYF TGCGCCAGCAGTCTTGGGACAGGGGGGTCCGGGCAGTACTTC
17 TRBD1 TRBJ2-3 . TRBV5-1 CASSLDGDRTTERFQYF TGCGCCAGCAGCTTGGACGGGGACAGGACGACCGAGCGATTTCAGTATTTT
12 . TRBJ1-2 . TRBV19 CASSGQRYGYTF TGTGCCAGTAGCGGACAGCGCTATGGCTACACCTTC
13 TRBD1 TRBJ1-2 . TRBV7-2 CASSEGQGDGYTF TGTGCCAGCAGCGAGGGACAGGGGGACGGCTACACCTTC
14 . TRBJ2-4 few TRBV9 CASSVGPDQGIQYF TGTGCCAGCAGCGTAGGTCCCGACCAGGGCATTCAGTACTTC
13 . TRBJ2-5 . TRBV28 CATRRGNQETQYF TGTGCCACGAGGCGGGGCAACCAAGAGACCCAGTACTTC
13 TRBD1 TRBJ1-2 . TRBV6-6 CASHHGQGGGYTF TGTGCCAGTCATCACGGACAGGGAGGCGGCTACACCTTC
15 TRBD1 TRBJ1-4 . TRBV7-2 CASRPPGTGREKLFF TGTGCCAGCAGACCTCCGGGGACAGGGCGCGAAAAACTGTTTTTT
20 . TRBJ2-2 . TRBV21-1 CASTLKGQGPWDTNTGELFF TGTGCCAGCACCCTTAAAGGGCAGGGGCCCTGGGATACGAACACCGGGGAGCTGTTTTTT
15 TRBD2 TRBJ2-7 . TRBV6-5 CASSLSGGGSYEQYF TGTGCCAGCAGTTTAAGCGGGGGGGGTTCCTACGAGCAGTACTTC
15 . TRBJ2-1 once TRBV13 CASSWDISSYNEQFF TGTGCCAGCAGCTGGGACATCAGCTCCTACAATGAGCAGTTCTTC
16 TRBD2 TRBJ2-7 . TRBV3-1/TRBV3-2 CASSQERLAYHYEQYF TGTGCCAGCAGCCAAGAAAGACTAGCGTACCACTACGAGCAGTACTTC
15 TRBD2 TRBJ2-5 . TRBV10-3 CAISGGTSGGGTQYF TGTGCCATCAGTGGCGGGACTAGCGGGGGCGGGACCCAGTACTTC
13 TRBD1 TRBJ2-7 few TRBV10-1 CASSTGQGNEQYF TGCGCCAGTAGTACGGGACAGGGTAACGAGCAGTACTTC
12 . TRBJ1-4 . TRBV5-1 CASSQGGEKLFF TGCGCCAGCTCCCAGGGCGGCGAAAAACTGTTTTTT